The present T cell receptor (beta chain) was sequenced within a study of blood T cells in healthy people across ages. To note about this clonotype: What it binds is unknown. Given a much more abundant clone one base away, this may be a read error.

With a J-beta primer mix and a sample-barcoded 5' primer, a second PCR ran roughly 6 to 11 cycles. TCRdb reprocessed the 5' RACE reads with MiXCR, giving one entry per CDR3 protein. The repertoire consists of 580,000 or so distinct CDR3 sequences, with 40% to 55% occurring once and the leading ten covering around 25%. Trimming removed 4 bases from V and 12 bases from J, with 15 bases in between. CDR1 SEHNR and CDR2 FQNEAQ come from the germline V gene (reference sequence). This CDR3 is 12 amino acids long. Study-wide results and limits: Estimated diversity, derived from one million T cells, was regarded as an underestimate.

This TCR came from a man at least 80 years old in good health. What was sequenced was blood. The chain combines TRBV7-9 with TRBJ1-2; D unresolved. CDR3 sequence: CASSSMEDEDTF. DNA for the CDR3: TGTGCCAGCAGCTCAATGGAGGATGAAGACACCTTC.